This entry concerns a single T cell receptor (beta chain). No antigen is known for it. The sample is drawn from a study of regulatory T cells in long-lasting Graves disease. Combining iRepertoire HTBI primers with Arm-PCR of CDR3 regions, the authors built TCR beta libraries. TCRdb processed the multiplex PCR reads anew with MiXCR; each CDR3 protein has one entry. Of about 540,000 distinct CDR3 sequences listed, roughly 12% are singletons. Study results and limitations: Persistent Graves' patients showed less TCR diversity than newly diagnosed patients showed. The number of shared public clonotypes was higher in persistent patients (roughly 2,800) than new patients (966). Study of thyroid tissue was not done, with only peripheral blood studied.

The time point here: newly diagnosed GD, antithyroid drugs for less than 3 months. From PBMCs, RNA was extracted and then used to make the TCR library. These data are also associated with another study on T cells in Graves' hyperthyroidism and ophthalmopathy. From that report: HTBI primers were used for first-round RT-PCR of the TCR CDR3.

This TCR came from a man between 25 and 39 years old with Graves disease. The starting material was peripheral blood mononuclear cells (PBMCs), obtained at new diagnosis, from a patient treated with antithyroid drugs.

The chain's CDR3 is CASSLSPWSSGTEEQYF. The DNA of the CDR3 is TGTGCCAGCAGTTTATCCCCCTGGAGTAGCGGGACTGAGGAGCAGTACTTC. The chain combines TRBV27 with TRBJ2-7, with 8 nucleotides matching TRBD2. J was trimmed by 7 bases and V by 0 bases; bases with no gene match: 14. The CDR3 consists of 17 residues. Germline values: CDR1 MNHEY, CDR2 SMNVEV (reference sequence).